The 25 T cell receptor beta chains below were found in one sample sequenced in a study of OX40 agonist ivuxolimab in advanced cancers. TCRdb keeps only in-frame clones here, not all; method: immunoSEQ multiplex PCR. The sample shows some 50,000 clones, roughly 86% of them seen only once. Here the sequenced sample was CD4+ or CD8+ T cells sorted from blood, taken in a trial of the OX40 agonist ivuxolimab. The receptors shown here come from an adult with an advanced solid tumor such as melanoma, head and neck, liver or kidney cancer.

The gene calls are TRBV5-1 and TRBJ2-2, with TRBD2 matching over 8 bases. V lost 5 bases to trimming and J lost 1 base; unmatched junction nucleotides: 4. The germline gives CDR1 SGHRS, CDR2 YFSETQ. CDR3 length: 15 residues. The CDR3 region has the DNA TGCGCCAGCAGGAAAGCGGGGGTGAACACCGGGGAGCTGTTTTTT. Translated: CASRKAGVNTGELFF.

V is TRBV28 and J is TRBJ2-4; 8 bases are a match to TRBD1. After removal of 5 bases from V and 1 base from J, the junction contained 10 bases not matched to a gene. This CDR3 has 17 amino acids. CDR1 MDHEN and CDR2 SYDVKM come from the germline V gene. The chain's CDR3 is CASSGDRYRVAKNIQYF. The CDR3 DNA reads TGTGCCAGCAGTGGGGACAGGTATAGAGTCGCCAAAAACATTCAGTACTTC. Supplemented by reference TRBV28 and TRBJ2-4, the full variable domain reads DVKVTQSSRYLVKRTGEKVFLECVQDMDHENMFWYRQDPGLGLRLIYFSYDVKMKEKGDIPEGYSVSREKKERFSLILESASTNQTSMYLCASSGDRYRVAKNIQYFGAGTRLSVL.

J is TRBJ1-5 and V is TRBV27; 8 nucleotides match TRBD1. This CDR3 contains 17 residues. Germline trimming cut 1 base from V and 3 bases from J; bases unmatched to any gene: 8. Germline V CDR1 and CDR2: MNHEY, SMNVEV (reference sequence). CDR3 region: CASSLFTRTGINQPQHF. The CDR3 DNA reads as TGTGCCAGCAGTTTATTTACGCGGACAGGGATCAATCAGCCCCAGCATTTT.

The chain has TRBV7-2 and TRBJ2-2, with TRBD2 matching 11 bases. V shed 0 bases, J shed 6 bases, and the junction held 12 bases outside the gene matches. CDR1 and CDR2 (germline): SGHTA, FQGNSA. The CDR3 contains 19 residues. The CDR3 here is CASSLALAGGPSISGELFF. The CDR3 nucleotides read TGTGCCAGCAGCTTAGCGCTAGCGGGAGGCCCAAGTATTTCCGGGGAGCTGTTTTTT.

The CDR3 region has the DNA TGTGCCAGTAGTACCTCACCGACAGGCTACGAGCAGTACTTC. It translates to CASSTSPTGYEQYF. The chain recombines TRBV19 with TRBJ2-7, with D perhaps matching TRBD1 (6 bases). V lost 4 bases and J lost 3, with 13 bases in between. The CDR3 is made up of 14 amino acids. Per germline, CDR1 LNHDA and CDR2 SQIVND (reference sequence).

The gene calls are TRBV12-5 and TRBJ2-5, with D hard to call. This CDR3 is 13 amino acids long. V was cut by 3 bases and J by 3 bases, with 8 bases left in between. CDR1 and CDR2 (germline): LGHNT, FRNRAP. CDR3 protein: CASGLFGKETQYF. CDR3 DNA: TGTGCTAGTGGTTTATTCGGAAAAGAGACCCAGTACTTC.

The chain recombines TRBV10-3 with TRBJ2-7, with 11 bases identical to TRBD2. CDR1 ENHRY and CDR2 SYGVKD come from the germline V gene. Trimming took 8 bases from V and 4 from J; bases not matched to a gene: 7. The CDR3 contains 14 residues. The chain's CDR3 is CAISDPSGGYEQYF. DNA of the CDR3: TGTGCCATCTCGGATCCTAGCGGGGGGTACGAGCAGTACTTC.

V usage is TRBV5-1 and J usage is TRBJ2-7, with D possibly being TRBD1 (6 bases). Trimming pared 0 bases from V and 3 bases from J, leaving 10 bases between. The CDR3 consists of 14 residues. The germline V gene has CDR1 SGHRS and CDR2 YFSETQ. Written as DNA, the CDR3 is TGCGCCAGCAGCTTGGACAGGGCCGTCTACGAGCAGTACTTC. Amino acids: CASSLDRAVYEQYF.

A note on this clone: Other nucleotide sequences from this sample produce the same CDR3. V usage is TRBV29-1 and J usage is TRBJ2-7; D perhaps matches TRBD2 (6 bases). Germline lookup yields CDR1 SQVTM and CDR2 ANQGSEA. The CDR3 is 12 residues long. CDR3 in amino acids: CSVRRWGDEQYF. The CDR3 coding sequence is TGCAGTGTAAGAAGGTGGGGGGACGAGCAGTACTTC.

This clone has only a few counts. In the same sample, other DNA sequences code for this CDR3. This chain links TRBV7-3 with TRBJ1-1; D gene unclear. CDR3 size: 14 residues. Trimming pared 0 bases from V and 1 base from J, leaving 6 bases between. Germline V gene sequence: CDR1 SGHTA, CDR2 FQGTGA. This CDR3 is CASSLTGPNTEAFF. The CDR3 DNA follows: TGTGCCAGCAGCTTAACGGGCCCGAACACTGAAGCTTTCTTT.

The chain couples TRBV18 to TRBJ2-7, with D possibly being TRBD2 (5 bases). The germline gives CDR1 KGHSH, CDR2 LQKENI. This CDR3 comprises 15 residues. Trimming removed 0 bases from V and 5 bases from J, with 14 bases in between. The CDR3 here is CASSPPGNAWHEQYF. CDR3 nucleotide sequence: TGTGCCAGCTCACCACCCGGGAACGCCTGGCACGAGCAGTACTTC.

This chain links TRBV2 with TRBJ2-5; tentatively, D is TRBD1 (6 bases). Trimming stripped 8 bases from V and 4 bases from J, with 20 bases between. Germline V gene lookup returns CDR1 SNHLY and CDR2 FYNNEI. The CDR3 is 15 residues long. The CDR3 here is CASYRATKGIETQYF. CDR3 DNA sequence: TGTGCCAGCTACAGGGCGACCAAGGGAATAGAGACCCAGTACTTC. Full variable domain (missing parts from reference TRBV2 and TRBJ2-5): EPEVTQTPSHQVTQMGQEVILRCVPISNHLYFYWYRQILGQKVEFLVSFYNNEISEKSEIFDDQFSVERPDGSNFTLKIRSTKLEDSAMYFCASYRATKGIETQYFGPGTRLLVL.

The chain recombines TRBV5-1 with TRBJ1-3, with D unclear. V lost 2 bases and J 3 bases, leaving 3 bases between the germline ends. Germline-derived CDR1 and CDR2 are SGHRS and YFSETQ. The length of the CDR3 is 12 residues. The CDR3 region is CASSLSGNTIYF. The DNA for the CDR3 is TGCGCCAGCAGCTTAAGTGGAAACACCATATATTTT.

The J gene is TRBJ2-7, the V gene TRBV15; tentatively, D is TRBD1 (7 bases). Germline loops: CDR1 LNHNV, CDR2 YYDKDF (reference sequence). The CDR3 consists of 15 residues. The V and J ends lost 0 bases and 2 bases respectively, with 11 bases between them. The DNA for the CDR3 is TGTGCCACCAGCAGAGATCCAGGGGGGACCTACGAGCAGTACTTC. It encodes CATSRDPGGTYEQYF.

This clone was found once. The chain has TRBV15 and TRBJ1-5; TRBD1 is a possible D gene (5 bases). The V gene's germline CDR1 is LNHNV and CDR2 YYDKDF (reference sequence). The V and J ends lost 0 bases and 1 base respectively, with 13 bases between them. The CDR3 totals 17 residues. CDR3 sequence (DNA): TGTGCCACCAGCAGAGAGGTGACAGCCTCAAGCAATCAGCCCCAGCATTTT. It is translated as CATSREVTASSNQPQHF.

The CDR3 here is CASSPRHSTGTGANVLTF. CDR3 nucleotide sequence: TGTGCCAGCAGCCCCAGACACTCCACCGGGACTGGGGCCAACGTCCTGACTTTC. The rearrangement uses TRBV5-4 and TRBJ2-6; the D gene is possibly TRBD2 (5 bases). CDR1 is SGHNT and CDR2 is YYREEE in the germline V gene (reference sequence). The ends were cut back, 4 bases at V and 2 bases at J, with 19 bases in the middle. The CDR3 runs 18 residues.

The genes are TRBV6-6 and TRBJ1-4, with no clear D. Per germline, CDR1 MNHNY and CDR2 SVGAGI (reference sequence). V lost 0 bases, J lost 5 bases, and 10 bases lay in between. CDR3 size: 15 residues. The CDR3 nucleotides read TGTGCCAGCAGTTACTCATCTCGGACGAATGAAAAACTGTTTTTT. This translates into CASSYSSRTNEKLFF.

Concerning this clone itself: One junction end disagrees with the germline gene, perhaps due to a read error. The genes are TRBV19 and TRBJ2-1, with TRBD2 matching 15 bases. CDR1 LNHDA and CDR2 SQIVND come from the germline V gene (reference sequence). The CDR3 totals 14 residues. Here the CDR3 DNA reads TGTGCCAGTAGTCCGAGGACTAGCGGGAGGGAGCCGTTCTTC. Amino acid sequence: CASSPRTSGREPFF.

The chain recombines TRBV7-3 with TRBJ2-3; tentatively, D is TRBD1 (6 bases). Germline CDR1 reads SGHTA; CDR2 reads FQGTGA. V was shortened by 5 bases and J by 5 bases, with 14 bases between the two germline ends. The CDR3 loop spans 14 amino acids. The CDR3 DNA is TGTGCCAGCAGCCCCCAGCCAGGGGAAGATACGCAGTATTTT. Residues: CASSPQPGEDTQYF.

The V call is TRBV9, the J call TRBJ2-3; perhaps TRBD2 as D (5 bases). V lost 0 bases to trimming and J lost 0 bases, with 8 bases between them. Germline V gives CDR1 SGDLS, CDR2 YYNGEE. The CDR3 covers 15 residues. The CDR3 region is CASSVEGVSTDTQYF. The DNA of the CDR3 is TGTGCCAGCAGCGTAGAGGGAGTCAGCACAGATACGCAGTATTTT.

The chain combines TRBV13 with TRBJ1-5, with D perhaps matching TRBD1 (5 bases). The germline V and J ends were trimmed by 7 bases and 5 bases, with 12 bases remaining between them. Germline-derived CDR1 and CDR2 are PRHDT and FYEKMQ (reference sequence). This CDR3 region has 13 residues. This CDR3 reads CASNRDRDQPQHF. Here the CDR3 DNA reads TGTGCCAGCAACCGGGACCGAGATCAGCCCCAGCATTTT.

This chain's CDR3 is CASSYGRTSYEQYF. Written as DNA, the CDR3 is TGTGCCAGCAGTTACGGACGGACCTCCTACGAGCAGTACTTC. V gene TRBV6-6 combines with J gene TRBJ2-7; no reliable D call. The CDR3 has 14 residues. V was pared by 2 bases and J by 0 bases, with 8 bases between. Germline V CDR1 and CDR2: MNHNY, SVGAGI (reference sequence).

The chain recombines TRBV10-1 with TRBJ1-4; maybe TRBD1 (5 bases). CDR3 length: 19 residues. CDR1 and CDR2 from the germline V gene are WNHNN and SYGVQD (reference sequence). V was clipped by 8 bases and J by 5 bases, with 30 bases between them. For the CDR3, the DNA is TGCGCCAGCCCGCGGGGCAGGACGGAAGAAAGTAAACCGAATGAAAAACTGTTTTTT. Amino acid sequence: CASPRGRTEESKPNEKLFF.

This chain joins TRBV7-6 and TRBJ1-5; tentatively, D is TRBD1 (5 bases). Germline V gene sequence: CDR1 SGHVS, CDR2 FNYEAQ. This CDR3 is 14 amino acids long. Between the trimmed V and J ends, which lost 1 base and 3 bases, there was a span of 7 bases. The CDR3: CASSLGQNNQPQHF. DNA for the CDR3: TGTGCCAGCAGCTTAGGACAGAACAATCAGCCCCAGCATTTT.

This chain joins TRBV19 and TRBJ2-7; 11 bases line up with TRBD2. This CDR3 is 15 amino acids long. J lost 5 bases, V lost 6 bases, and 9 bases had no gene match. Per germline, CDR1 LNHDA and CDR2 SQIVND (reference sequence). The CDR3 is CASRPIAGGPHEQYF. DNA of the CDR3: TGTGCCAGTAGGCCGATAGCGGGAGGGCCACACGAGCAGTACTTC.